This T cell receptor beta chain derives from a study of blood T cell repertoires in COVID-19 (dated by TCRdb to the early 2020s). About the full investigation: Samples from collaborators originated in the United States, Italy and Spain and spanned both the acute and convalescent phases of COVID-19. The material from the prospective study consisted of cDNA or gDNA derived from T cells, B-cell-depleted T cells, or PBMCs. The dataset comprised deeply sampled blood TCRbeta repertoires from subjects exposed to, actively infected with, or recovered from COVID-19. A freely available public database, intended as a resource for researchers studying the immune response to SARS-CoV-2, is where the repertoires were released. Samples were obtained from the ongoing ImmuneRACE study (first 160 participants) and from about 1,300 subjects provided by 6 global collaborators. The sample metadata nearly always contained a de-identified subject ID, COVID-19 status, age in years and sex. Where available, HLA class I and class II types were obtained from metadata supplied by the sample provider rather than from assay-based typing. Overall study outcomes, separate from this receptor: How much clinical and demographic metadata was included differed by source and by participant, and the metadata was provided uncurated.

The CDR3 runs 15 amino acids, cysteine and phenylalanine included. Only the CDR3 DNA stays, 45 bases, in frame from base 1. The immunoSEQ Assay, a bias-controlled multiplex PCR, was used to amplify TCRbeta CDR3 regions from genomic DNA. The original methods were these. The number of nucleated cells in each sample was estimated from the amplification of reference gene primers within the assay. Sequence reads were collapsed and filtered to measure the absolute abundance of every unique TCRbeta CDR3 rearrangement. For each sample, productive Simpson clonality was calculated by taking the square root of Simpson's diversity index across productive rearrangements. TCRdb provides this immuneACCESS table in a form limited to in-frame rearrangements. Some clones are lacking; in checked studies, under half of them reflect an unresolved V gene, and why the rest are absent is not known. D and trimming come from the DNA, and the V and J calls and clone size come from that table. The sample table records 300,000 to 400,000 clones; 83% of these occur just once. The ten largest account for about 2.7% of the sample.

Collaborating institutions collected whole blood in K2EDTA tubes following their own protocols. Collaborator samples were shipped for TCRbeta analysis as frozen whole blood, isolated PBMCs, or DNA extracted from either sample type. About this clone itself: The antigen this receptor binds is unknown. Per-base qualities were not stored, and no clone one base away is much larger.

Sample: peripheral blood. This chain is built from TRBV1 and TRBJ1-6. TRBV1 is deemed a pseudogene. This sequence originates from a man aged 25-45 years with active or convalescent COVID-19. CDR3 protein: CTSSPRPGGDSPLHF. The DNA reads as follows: TGCACCAGCAGCCCCCGGCCCGGAGGAGATTCACCCCTCCACTTT.